The source of this T cell receptor (beta chain) is a study of cytomegalovirus exposure and HLA in healthy donors. With respect to this clone: No antigen is known for it.

PCR used 60 Vbeta primers and 13 Jbeta primers. TCRdb's copy holds only in-frame clones and misses some; the assay was immunoSEQ multiplex PCR. The data show some 140,000 clones, with roughly 80% seen just once and 9.5% to 15% held by the top ten. Study-wide findings and caveats: Researchers reported in a later analysis that common viral pathogens appeared linked to several top clusters.

The germline V gene has CDR1 MDHEN and CDR2 SYDVKM. V was clipped by 6 bases and J by 3 bases, with 15 bases between them. CDR3 length: 15 residues. Sequenced: PBMCs. V is TRBV28 and J is TRBJ1-5, with a weak D call TRBD1 (5 bases). The sequence was obtained from a man aged 25 to 45 in good health and CMV-seropositive. The CDR3 loop reads CASSRRLGDNQPQHF. CDR3 nucleotide sequence: TGTGCCAGCAGCCGGCGTTTAGGGGACAATCAGCCCCAGCATTTT.